The entry below gives a single T cell receptor beta chain sequence along with its context. Its antigen is still unknown. Base quality data are lacking; no much larger clone is found one base away. Sample time point, as interpreted from the label and publication: about 28 days (+/-7) after the second vaccine dose. AZD1222 recipients whose second dose came at about 4 weeks and those whose second dose came at about 12 weeks were combined into one group, since spike-specific TCR depth and breadth did not differ between the two schedules. Vaccinee samples were obtained from the UK trials COV001 and COV002, which included a single-blind randomized controlled phase 2/3 trial of AZD1222 (ChAdOx1 nCoV-19) in healthy adults. Trial participant PBMC samples were collected at day 0 and day 28 after the second dose for TCRbeta chain sequencing. This record belongs to a study of T cell responses to AZD1222 COVID-19 vaccine (dated by TCRdb to the early 2020s). In the study overall: A total of 233 trial participants underwent TCR sequencing, of whom some 210 received two doses of AZD1222 and about 25 received two doses of the MenACWY control vaccine. Trial participants were enrolled by age into subgroups of 18-55, 56-69 and 70-plus years, and about 150, 27 and 61 TCR-sequenced participants, respectively, were included in these subgroups. Overall study outcomes, separate from this receptor: The 56-69-year group was small, and its depth increase did not reach significance, likely because of low power. Because no samples from the day 14 peak response were available, repertoires could be characterized only after the peak T cell response. Most participants were white British and females outnumbered males, and the authors suggested that clonal diversity may have been underestimated. A significant rise in spike-specific TCR breadth and depth was observed after two AZD1222 doses relative to day 0 and relative to MenACWY recipients. Nearly half of unique spike-specific TCRs reportedly recognized epitopes outside regions mutated in the B.1.351 and B.1.1.7 variants. CD4 TCRs associated with the vaccine covered the entire spike protein, and the dominant responses were in regions 160-218 and 743-854. Conclusions about previously exposed vaccinees are limited, since just a handful of AZD1222 recipients were seropositive for SARS-CoV-2 at baseline.

The CDR3 holds 14 amino acids from the cysteine to the phenylalanine. Only CDR3 DNA is held: 42 bases, read in frame from base 1. For CDR1 and CDR2, the germline V gene lists SGHNT and YENEEA. Trimming takes 2 bases from V and 3 bases from J, and the germline ends sit 10 bases apart. The CDR3 regions of human TCRbeta chains were subjected to immunosequencing. In the paper's pipeline: Repertoire TCRs were checked for matches against a reference library of SARS-CoV-2-specific TCRs that had been generated using the MIRA antigen-specificity platform. Breadth was defined as the fraction of unique TCRs that were SARS-CoV-2-associated. Depth was defined as the fraction of total T cells that were SARS-CoV-2-associated. Using the MIRA data, each spike-specific TCR was assigned both to the spike region to which the TCR was reactive and to a CD4 or CD8 class. Log10-transformed breadth and depth values were compared by one-way ANOVA with Sidak's multiple comparisons tests. TCRdb limited this immuneACCESS table to in-frame rearrangements with V and J called. A share of clones is missing; checked studies link under half to unresolved V genes, and the rest is unexplained. That table gives V, J and clone size, and the DNA gave D and trimming. In all, the sample holds 80,000 to 100,000 clones, and roughly 89% of those were seen once. The ten most abundant clones make up 4% to 5% of the sample.

Sequences were derived from peripheral blood, sampled 28 days after the second AZD1222 dose. This receptor chain uses TRBV11-3 and TRBJ1-2, with the D gene too uncertain to name. The sequence was collected from an adult who received the AZD1222 COVID-19 vaccine. Here the CDR3 is given as CASSLNPSDYGYTF. The DNA sequence is given as TGTGCCAGCAGCTTAAATCCGTCGGACTATGGCTACACCTTC. Supplemented by the reference TRBV11-3 and TRBJ1-2 proteins around the CDR3, the complete variable domain is EAGVVQSPRYKIIEKKQPVAFWCNPISGHNTLYWYLQNLGQGPELLIRYENEEAVDDSQLPKDRFSAERLKGVDSTLKIQPAELGDSAVYLCASSLNPSDYGYTFGSGTRLTVV.